A selection of T cell receptor beta chains follows, all from one sample in a study of CDR3 diversity in severe acne. TCRdb re-derived calls from the PCR reads in MiXCR, one entry per CDR3 protein. The repertoire has roughly 100,000 distinct CDR3 sequences, about half of them found once; the top ten carry around 11%. Specimen: blood. Receptors were obtained from a male donor with acne. CDR3s include the opening cysteine and the closing phenylalanine or tryptophan. A D gene is named only where the DNA matches it firmly. Only some rows state a clone size, as once, few, many or a class for expanded clones.

d_call clone_size j_call v_call cdr3_nt cdr3_aa
NA NA TRBJ1-1 TRBV25-1 TGTGCCAGCAGTCCCCGGGGTTCTAACACTGAAGCTTTCTTT CASSPRGSNTEAFF
NA NA TRBJ2-1 TRBV7-8 TGTGCCAGCAGCGAGCCCGAGGAGCGTCCGATGTACAATGAGCAGTTCTTC CASSEPEERPMYNEQFF
TRBD1 NA TRBJ2-5 TRBV7-9 TGTGCTAGCAGCTTCGGGACAGGGTACGAAGAGACCCAGTACTTC CASSFGTGYEETQYF
NA once TRBJ2-7 TRBV9 TGTGCCAGCAGCTCGCACGCGGAGGAGCAGTACTTC CASSSHAEEQYF
NA many TRBJ1-6 TRBV6-4 TGTGCCAGCAGTGAGTCACAGAATTCACCCCTCCACTTT CASSESQNSPLHF
NA NA TRBJ2-2 TRBV19 TGTGCCAGTAGTCGGGGGTCCGGGGAGCTGTTTTTT CASSRGSGELFF
NA NA TRBJ1-2 TRBV7-9 TGTGCCAGCAGCTTACAGGGTGGAAACACCTTC CASSLQGGNTF
NA few TRBJ1-4 TRBV5-1 TGCGCCAGCAGCTTTTCGACGTCCCCAACTAATGAAAAACTGTTTTTT CASSFSTSPTNEKLFF
TRBD2 NA TRBJ2-1 TRBV5-1 TGCGCCAGCAGCACGACTAGCGGGAGTTCCGATGAGCAGTTCTTC CASSTTSGSSDEQFF
TRBD2 NA TRBJ2-2 TRBV9 TGTGCCAGCAGCGGGCCGCTAGCGGGGAACGGGGAGCTGTTTTTT CASSGPLAGNGELFF
NA NA TRBJ2-2 TRBV29-1 TGCAGCGTTGAGGGCAGGGGAGACACCGGGGAGCTGTTTTTT CSVEGRGDTGELFF
NA few TRBJ2-7 TRBV29-1 TGCAGCGTTGGGACTCCTACCTCCTACGAGCAGTACTTC CSVGTPTSYEQYF
NA once TRBJ2-2 TRBV5-1 NA CASSSNAGHEQFFGELFF
NA NA TRBJ2-1 TRBV4-1 TGCGCCAGCAGCCAACATGGGACGAGCTCCTACAATGAGCAGTCCTTC CASSQHGTSSYNEQSF
TRBD2 many TRBJ2-7 TRBV19 TGTGCCAGTAGTATCGGGACTAGGACCTACGAGCAGTACTTC CASSIGTRTYEQYF
NA few TRBJ1-2 TRBV6-4 TGTGCCAGCAGTGACTCGGGCCACGGGCGCTACACCTTC CASSDSGHGRYTF
TRBD1 NA TRBJ2-5 TRBV7-6 TGTGCCAGCAGTTCGGACAGGGTCTGGGAGACCCAGTACTTC CASSSDRVWETQYF
NA many TRBJ1-1 TRBV2 TGTGCCAGCAGTGAAAGGAGTGGTTACACTGAAGCTTTCTTT CASSERSGYTEAFF
TRBD1 many TRBJ2-5 TRBV18 TGTGCCAGCTCACGGACAGGGGACCCCTTGAAACAAGAGACCCAGTACTTC CASSRTGDPLKQETQYF
TRBD1 NA TRBJ1-1 TRBV20-1 TGCAGTGCTGGGGGACAGGGGGCATATGGTACTGAAGCTTTCTTT CSAGGQGAYGTEAFF
NA NA TRBJ1-6 TRBV25-1 TGTGCCAGCAGTGTCTTATCGGATTCACCCCTCCACTTT CASSVLSDSPLHF
NA medium-sized TRBJ2-1 TRBV29-1 TGCAGCGTTACAGAAAGACGTCGAGGTACCTACAATGAGCAGTTCTTC CSVTERRRGTYNEQFF
NA NA TRBJ1-1 TRBV2 TGTGCCAGCAGCAGCGGGGAAATTACTGAAGCTTTCTTT CASSSGEITEAFF
NA many TRBJ2-5 TRBV9 TGTGCCAGCAGCGGTTCAGCGGGGACCCAGTACTTC CASSGSAGTQYF
TRBD2 few TRBJ2-3 TRBV5-6 TGTGCCAGCAGTTATAGCGGGAGGGCCACAGATACGCAGTATTTT CASSYSGRATDTQYF
NA NA TRBJ2-2 TRBV20-1 NA CSFSTGYNEQYFGPGTGELFF
TRBD2 NA TRBJ2-3 TRBV29-1 TGCAGCGTCGAAGAAGCGGGGGGACTAGCGGGAGGGCCGTCGCAGTATTTT CSVEEAGGLAGGPSQYF
NA NA TRBJ1-5 TRBV24-1 TGTGCCACCAGCAGAGGGACAATAAATCAGCCCCAGCATTTT CATSRGTINQPQHF
TRBD1 NA TRBJ2-5 TRBV7-9 TGTGCCAGCAGCCCACGGACAGGGGAGGTGGAAGAGACCCAGTACTTC CASSPRTGEVEETQYF
NA many TRBJ1-2 TRBV7-9 TGTGCCAGCAGCTCAGGTCGAGGGGATGGCTACACCTTC CASSSGRGDGYTF
NA many TRBJ2-3 TRBV9 TGTGCCAGCAGCAAAGGGGGGGCCCGCACAGATACGCAGTATTTT CASSKGGARTDTQYF
TRBD1 many TRBJ2-5 TRBV5-1 TGCGCCAGCAGCCAGGGACAGCGGCCCCAAGAGACCCAGTACTTC CASSQGQRPQETQYF
TRBD2 NA TRBJ2-1 TRBV20-1 TGCAGTGCGACGACTAGCGGGGGGGCCGAGCACAATGAGCAGTTCTTC CSATTSGGAEHNEQFF
NA NA TRBJ1-2 TRBV29-1 TGCAGCGTTTCTGCGAGTTCCGGCTATGGCTACACCTTC CSVSASSGYGYTF
TRBD1 few TRBJ1-2 TRBV28 TGTGCCAGCAGTTTTAGGGACAGGCATGGCTACACCTTC CASSFRDRHGYTF
TRBD2 few TRBJ2-7 TRBV7-2 TGTGCCAGCAGCTTTGGTAGCGGGGCCCGGTACGAGCAGTACTTC CASSFGSGARYEQYF
TRBD2 few TRBJ2-3 TRBV12-5 TGTGCTAGTGAGGGACAGGGGGGACTAGCGGGAGGATCATACGGTTCAGATACGCAGTATTTT CASEGQGGLAGGSYGSDTQYF
NA NA TRBJ2-6 TRBV5-4 TGTGCCAGCAGCGGGGGGGACAGCCACCCTGGGGCCAACGTCCTGACTTTC CASSGGDSHPGANVLTF
NA NA TRBJ2-5 TRBV11-2 TGTGCCAGCAGCGTAGCAGGGGGGGAGACCCAGTACTTC CASSVAGGETQYF
TRBD2 NA TRBJ2-7 TRBV3-1 TGTGCCAGCAGCCGGGGACTAGCGGCGGGCTACGGGCAGTACTTC CASSRGLAAGYGQYF
NA NA TRBJ2-7 TRBV29-1 TGCAGCGTTGTCGACAGAACCTCCTACGAGCAGTACTTC CSVVDRTSYEQYF
NA NA TRBJ2-1 TRBV5-1 TGCGCCAGCAGCTTGGAGCAGGGGGCGGGAGGGCTGTATGAGCAGCTCTTC CASSLEQGAGGLYEQLF
NA NA TRBJ2-5 TRBV2 TGTGCCAGCAAGATAAAGGGATGGGAGACCCAGTACTTC CASKIKGWETQYF
NA NA TRBJ2-7 TRBV18 TGTGCCAGCTCACCTCCGTGCTCCTACGAGCAGTACTTC CASSPPCSYEQYF
NA NA TRBJ2-6 TRBV2 TGTGCCAGCTTTGGTGTCTCTGGGGCCAACGTCCTGACTTTC CASFGVSGANVLTF
TRBD1 few TRBJ2-7 TRBV7-3 TGTGCCAGCAGCTTAATAGCCGGACTCCGGGACAGGGAAGGTGTGCAGTACTTC CASSLIAGLRDREGVQYF
NA NA TRBJ2-2 TRBV11-2 TGTGCCAGCAGCTCCAACAGGGTCGGGGAGCTGTTTTTT CASSSNRVGELFF
NA few TRBJ2-7 TRBV4-1 TGCGCCAGCAGCCAAGAACCAGATGGCTACGAGCAGTACTTC CASSQEPDGYEQYF
NA medium-sized TRBJ1-1 TRBV7-6 TGTGCCAGCAGCTTAGACAGCCACACTGAAGCTTTCTTT CASSLDSHTEAFF
TRBD1 NA TRBJ1-5 TRBV10-3 TGTGCCAGCAGTGACAGGGTCATAAATCAGCCCCAGCATTTT CASSDRVINQPQHF
NA many TRBJ2-7 TRBV20-1 TGCAGTGCTAGAGGGGACGGCATCTACGAGCAGTACTTC CSARGDGIYEQYF
NA many TRBJ2-3 TRBV9 TGTGCCAGCAGCGTAGGGGGCGGCCCATCCACAGATACGCAGTATTTT CASSVGGGPSTDTQYF
TRBD1 NA TRBJ1-2 TRBV6-5 TGTGCCAGCGTAGGCTCAGGGGGCTATGGCTACACCTTC CASVGSGGYGYTF
TRBD1 once TRBJ1-2 TRBV5-4 TGTGCCAGCAGCCCACGACAGGGGGCGAAAGGCTACACCTTC CASSPRQGAKGYTF